A single sample gave rise to the 7 T cell receptor beta chains below, sequenced in a study of blood T cell repertoires in COVID-19. The method was immunoSEQ multiplex PCR; TCRdb's version includes in-frame clones alone and lacks a portion of them. The sample yields tens of thousands of clones, over 75% seen once. The sequenced sample consisted of peripheral blood. Receptors were obtained from a man aged 50-59 years with active COVID-19.

J is TRBJ1-5 and V is TRBV4-3; D call uncertain. The CDR3 contains 14 residues. Trimming took off 3 bases at V and 0 bases at J, with 6 bases between the two ends. Germline values: CDR1 LGHNA, CDR2 YSLEER. The CDR3: CASSHRYSNQPQHF. The DNA for the CDR3 is TGCGCCAGCAGCCACAGATATAGCAATCAGCCCCAGCATTTT.

In its sample, this clone was seen a few times. The J gene is TRBJ1-5, the V gene TRBV2; D gene ambiguous. CDR3 length equals 13 residues. Trimming stripped 4 bases from V and 8 bases from J, with 12 bases between. Per the germline V gene, CDR1 is SNHLY and CDR2 is FYNNEI. The CDR3 loop reads CASSVLGQEPQHF. The CDR3 nucleotides are TGTGCCAGCAGTGTCCTCGGTCAAGAGCCCCAGCATTTT.

The genes are TRBV18 and TRBJ1-1; D not resolved. The germline V and J ends were trimmed by 3 bases and 1 base, with 6 bases remaining between them. Germline values: CDR1 KGHSH, CDR2 LQKENI. The CDR3 is 13 amino acids. The CDR3 loop reads CASSPNGNTEAFF. In nucleotides, the CDR3 is TGTGCCAGCTCACCGAACGGGAACACTGAAGCTTTCTTT.

The chain employs TRBV4-1 and TRBJ2-1; 11 bases line up with TRBD2. Per germline, CDR1 MGHRA and CDR2 YSYEKL. The ends lost 0 bases at V and 5 bases at J; junction bases unmatched: 3. The CDR3 is made up of 16 amino acids. CDR3 region: CASSQDVAGGNNEQFF. The CDR3 nucleotides are TGCGCCAGCAGCCAAGATGTAGCGGGGGGGAACAATGAGCAGTTCTTC.

The chain's CDR3 is CASSLSGGDTQYF. In nucleotides, the CDR3 is TGTGCCAGCAGCTTAAGCGGGGGAGATACGCAGTATTTT. The chain combines TRBV7-2 with TRBJ2-3, with 8 bases aligning to TRBD2. The trim removed 2 bases at V and 5 bases at J, leaving 0 bases unmatched. Germline CDR1 SGHTA, CDR2 FQGNSA. This CDR3 is built from 13 residues.

The sample holds a few counts of this clone. Here the CDR3 DNA reads TGTGCCAGCAGCGTCCAGAAACAGCCCCAGCATTTT. This sequence encodes CASSVQKQPQHF. The chain has TRBV5-6 and TRBJ1-5; no firm D call. The CDR3 has 12 residues. The V end lost 4 bases, the J end lost 7 bases, and 9 bases lay between the germline ends. CDR1 is SGHDT and CDR2 is YYEEEE in the germline V gene.

The sample holds a few counts of this clone. V is TRBV4-1 and J is TRBJ1-6; tentative D call: TRBD1 (6 bases). V was clipped by 4 bases and J by 7 bases, with 11 bases between them. Germline assignment: CDR1 MGHRA and CDR2 YSYEKL. This CDR3 has 14 residues. The CDR3 sequence: CASSREQGNSPLHF. CDR3 DNA: TGCGCCAGCAGCCGAGAACAGGGAAATTCACCCCTCCACTTT.